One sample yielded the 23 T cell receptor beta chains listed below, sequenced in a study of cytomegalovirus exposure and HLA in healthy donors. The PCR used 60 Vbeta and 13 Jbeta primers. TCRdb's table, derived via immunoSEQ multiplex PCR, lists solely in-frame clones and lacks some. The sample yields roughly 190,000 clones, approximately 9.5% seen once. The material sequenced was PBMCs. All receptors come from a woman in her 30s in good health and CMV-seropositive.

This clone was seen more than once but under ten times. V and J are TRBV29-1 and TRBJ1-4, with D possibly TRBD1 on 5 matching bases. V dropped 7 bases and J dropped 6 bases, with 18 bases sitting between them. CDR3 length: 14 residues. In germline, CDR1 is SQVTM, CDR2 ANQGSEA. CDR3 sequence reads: CSASQAQADEKLFF. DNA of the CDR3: TGCAGCGCATCCCAGGCACAGGCTGATGAAAAACTGTTTTTT. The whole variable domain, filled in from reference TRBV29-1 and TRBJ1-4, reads SAVISQKPSRDICQRGTSLTIQCQVDSQVTMMFWYRQQPGQSLTLIATANQGSEATYESGFVIDKFPISRPNLTFSTLTVSNMSPEDSSIYLCSASQAQADEKLFFGSGTQLSVL.

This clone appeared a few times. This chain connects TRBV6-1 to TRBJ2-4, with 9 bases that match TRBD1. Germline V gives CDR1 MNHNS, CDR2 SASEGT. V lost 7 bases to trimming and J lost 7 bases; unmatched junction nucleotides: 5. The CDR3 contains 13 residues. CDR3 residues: CASILDRGNIQYF. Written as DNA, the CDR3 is TGTGCCAGCATTCTAGACAGGGGGAACATTCAGTACTTC.

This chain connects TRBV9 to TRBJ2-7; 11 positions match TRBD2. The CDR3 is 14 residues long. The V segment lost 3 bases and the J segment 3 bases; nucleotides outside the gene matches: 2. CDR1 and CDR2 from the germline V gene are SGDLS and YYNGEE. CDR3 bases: TGTGCCAGCAGCGCTGGACTAGCGGGCTACGAGCAGTACTTC. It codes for CASSAGLAGYEQYF.

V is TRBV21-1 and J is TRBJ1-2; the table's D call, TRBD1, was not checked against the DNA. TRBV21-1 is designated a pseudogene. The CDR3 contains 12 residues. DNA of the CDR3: TGTGCCAGCAGGACAGGGAGATATGGCTACACCTTC. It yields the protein CASRTGRYGYTF.

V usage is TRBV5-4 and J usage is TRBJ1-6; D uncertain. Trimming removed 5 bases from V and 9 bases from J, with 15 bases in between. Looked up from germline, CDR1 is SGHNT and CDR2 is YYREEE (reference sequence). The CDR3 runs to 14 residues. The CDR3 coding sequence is TGTGCCAGCAGATCACTCGGAGTAGGTTCACCCCTCCACTTT. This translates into CASRSLGVGSPLHF. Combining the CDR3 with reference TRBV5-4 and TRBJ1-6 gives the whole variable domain ETGVTQSPTHLIKTRGQQVTLRCSSQSGHNTVSWYQQALGQGPQFIFQYYREEENGRGNFPPRFSGLQFPNYSSELNVNALELDDSALYLCASRSLGVGSPLHFGNGTRLTVT.

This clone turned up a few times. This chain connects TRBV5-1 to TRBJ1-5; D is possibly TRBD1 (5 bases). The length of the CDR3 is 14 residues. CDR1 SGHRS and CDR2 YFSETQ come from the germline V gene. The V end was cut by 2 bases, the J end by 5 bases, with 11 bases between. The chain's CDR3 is CASSLSGLDQPQHF. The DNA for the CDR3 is TGCGCCAGCAGCTTATCAGGGTTGGATCAGCCCCAGCATTTT.

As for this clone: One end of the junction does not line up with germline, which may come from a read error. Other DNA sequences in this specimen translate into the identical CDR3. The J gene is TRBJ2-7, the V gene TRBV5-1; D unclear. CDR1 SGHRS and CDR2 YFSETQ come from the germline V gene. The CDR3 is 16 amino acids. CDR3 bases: TGCGCAAGCAGCTTGGATCGTCTTTCGAGCTCCTACGAGCAGTACTTC. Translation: CASSLDRLSSSYEQYF.

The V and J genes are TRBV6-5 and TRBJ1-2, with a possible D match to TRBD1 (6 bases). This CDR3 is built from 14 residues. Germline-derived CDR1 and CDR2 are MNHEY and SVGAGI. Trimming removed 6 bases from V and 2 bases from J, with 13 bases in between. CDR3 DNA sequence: TGTGCCAGCAGGATAACAGGGACGAACTATGGCTACACCTTC. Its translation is CASRITGTNYGYTF.

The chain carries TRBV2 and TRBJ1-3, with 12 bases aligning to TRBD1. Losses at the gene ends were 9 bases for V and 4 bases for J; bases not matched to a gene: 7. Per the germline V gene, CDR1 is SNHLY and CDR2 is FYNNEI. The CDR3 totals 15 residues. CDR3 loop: CAREGQGAQGNTIYF. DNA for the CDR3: TGTGCCAGGGAGGGACAGGGGGCGCAAGGAAACACCATATATTTT.

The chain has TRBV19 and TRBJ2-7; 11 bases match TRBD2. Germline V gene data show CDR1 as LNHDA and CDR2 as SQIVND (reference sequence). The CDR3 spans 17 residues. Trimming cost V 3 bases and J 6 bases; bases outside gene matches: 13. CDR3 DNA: TGTGCCAGTAGTATGACGGGAGTGGGGCTAGCGGGAGGCGAGCAGTACTTC. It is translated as CASSMTGVGLAGGEQYF.

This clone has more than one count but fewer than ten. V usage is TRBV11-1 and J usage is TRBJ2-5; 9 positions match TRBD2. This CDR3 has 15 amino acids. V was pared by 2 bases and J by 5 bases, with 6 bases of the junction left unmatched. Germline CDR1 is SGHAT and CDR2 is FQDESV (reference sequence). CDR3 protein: CASSLMGLAGETQYF. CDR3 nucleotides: TGTGCCAGCAGCTTAATGGGACTAGCAGGCGAGACCCAGTACTTC.

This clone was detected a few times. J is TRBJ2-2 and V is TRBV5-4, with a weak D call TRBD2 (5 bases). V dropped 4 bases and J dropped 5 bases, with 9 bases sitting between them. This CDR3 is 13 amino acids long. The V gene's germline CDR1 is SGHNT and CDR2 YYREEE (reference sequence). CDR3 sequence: CASSEAVTGELFF. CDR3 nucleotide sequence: TGTGCCAGCAGCGAAGCGGTGACCGGGGAGCTGTTTTTT.

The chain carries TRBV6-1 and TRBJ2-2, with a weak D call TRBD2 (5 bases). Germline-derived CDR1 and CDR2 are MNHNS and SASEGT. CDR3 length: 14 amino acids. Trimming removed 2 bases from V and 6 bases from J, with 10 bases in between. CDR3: CASSEMASPGELFF. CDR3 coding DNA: TGTGCCAGCAGTGAAATGGCTAGCCCCGGGGAGCTGTTTTTT.

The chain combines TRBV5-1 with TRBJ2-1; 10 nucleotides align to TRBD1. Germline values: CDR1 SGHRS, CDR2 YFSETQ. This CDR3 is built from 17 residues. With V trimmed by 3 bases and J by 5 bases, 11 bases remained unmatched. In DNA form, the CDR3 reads TGCGCCAGCAGCTCGGACAGGGGGAGGGGCTTCAACAATGAGCAGTTCTTC. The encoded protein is CASSSDRGRGFNNEQFF.

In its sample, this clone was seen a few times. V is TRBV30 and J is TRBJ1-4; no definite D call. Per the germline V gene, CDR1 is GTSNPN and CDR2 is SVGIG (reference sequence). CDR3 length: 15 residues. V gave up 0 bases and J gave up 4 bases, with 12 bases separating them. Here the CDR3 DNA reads TGTGCCTGGAGTGTACAACCCGGGGTTAATGAAAAACTGTTTTTT. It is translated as CAWSVQPGVNEKLFF.

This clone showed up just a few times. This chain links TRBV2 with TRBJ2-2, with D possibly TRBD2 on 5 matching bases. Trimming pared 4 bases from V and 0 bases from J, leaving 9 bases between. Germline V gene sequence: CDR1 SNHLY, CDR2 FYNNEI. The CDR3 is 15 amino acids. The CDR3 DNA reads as TGTGCCAGCAGTGTACGGACTGCGAACACCGGGGAGCTGTTTTTT. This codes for CASSVRTANTGELFF.

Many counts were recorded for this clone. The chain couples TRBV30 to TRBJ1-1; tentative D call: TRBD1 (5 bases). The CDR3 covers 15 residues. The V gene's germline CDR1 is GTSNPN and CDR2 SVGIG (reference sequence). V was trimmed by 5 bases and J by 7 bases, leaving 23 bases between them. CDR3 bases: TGTGCCTGGCGTTTGGGGCCAGGGACTGGTGGTGAAGCTTTCTTT. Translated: CAWRLGPGTGGEAFF.

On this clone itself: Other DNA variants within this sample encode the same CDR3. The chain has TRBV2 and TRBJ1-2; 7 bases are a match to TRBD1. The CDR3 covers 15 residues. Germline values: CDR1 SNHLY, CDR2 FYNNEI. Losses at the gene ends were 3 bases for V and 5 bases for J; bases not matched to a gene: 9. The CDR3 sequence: CASSEGGQGVYGYTF. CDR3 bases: TGTGCCAGCAGTGAGGGTGGGCAGGGGGTGTATGGCTACACCTTC.

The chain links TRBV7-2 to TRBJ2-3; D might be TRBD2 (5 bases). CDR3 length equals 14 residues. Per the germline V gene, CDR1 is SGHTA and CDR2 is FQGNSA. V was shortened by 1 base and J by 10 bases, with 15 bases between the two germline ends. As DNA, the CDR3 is TGTGCCAGCAGCTTAGGGTCGTGGGAGATCGCGCAGTATTTT. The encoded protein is CASSLGSWEIAQYF.

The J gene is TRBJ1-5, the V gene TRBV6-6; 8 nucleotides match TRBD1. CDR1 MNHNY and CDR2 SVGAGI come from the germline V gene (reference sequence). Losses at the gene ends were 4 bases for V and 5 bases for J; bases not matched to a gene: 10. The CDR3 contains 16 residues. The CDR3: CASSFDLRGRDQPQHF. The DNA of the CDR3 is TGTGCCAGCAGTTTTGACCTCAGGGGGCGCGATCAGCCCCAGCATTTT.

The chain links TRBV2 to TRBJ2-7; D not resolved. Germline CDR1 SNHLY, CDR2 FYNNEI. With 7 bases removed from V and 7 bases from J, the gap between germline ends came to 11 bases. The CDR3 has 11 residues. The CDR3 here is CASNFAREQYF. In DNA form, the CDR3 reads TGTGCCAGCAATTTCGCCCGGGAGCAGTACTTC.

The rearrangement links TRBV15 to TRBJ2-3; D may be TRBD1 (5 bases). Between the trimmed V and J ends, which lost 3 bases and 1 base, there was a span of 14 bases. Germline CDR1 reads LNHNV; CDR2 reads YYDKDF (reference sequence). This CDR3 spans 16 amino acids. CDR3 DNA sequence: TGTGCCACCAGCAGGGGGCTGGGGTGGGGCACAGATACGCAGTATTTT. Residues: CATSRGLGWGTDTQYF.

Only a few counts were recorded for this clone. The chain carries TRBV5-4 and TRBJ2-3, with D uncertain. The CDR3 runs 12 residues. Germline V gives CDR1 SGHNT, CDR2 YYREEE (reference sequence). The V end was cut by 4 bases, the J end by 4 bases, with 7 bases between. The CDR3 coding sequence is TGTGCCAGCAGCACGCTACCAGATACGCAGTATTTT. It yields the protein CASSTLPDTQYF.